This TCR beta chain was sequenced in a study of early T cells in non-severe SARS-CoV-2 infection. A remark on this clonotype: Its antigen remains unknown.

Via MiXCR, TCRdb re-called the 5' RACE reads, giving one row per CDR3 protein. The sample yields about 76,000 distinct CDR3 sequences, about 14% seen once. Findings and caveats of the study: Reliance on VDJdb matching favored anti-spike CD8 responses; private and CD4 specificities were missed.

Material for sequencing was whole blood. This receptor was identified in an adult who was a healthcare worker with PCR-confirmed SARS-CoV-2 infection or an uninfected control (not recorded which).

The CDR3 sequence: CASSGLLNTGELFF. CDR3 DNA: TGTGCCAGCAGCGGACTGCTGAACACCGGGGAGCTGTTTTTT. V and J are TRBV6-4 and TRBJ2-2; perhaps TRBD2 as D (5 bases). Germline V gives CDR1 MRHNA, CDR2 SNTAGT. The CDR3 extends over 14 amino acids. V lost 6 bases and J 1 base, leaving 9 bases between the germline ends.